This is a list of T cell receptor beta chains from one sample in a study of regulatory T cells in long-lasting Graves disease. TCRdb independently ran MiXCR on the multiplex PCR reads; one entry per CDR3 protein. The profile covers about 460,000 distinct CDR3 sequences, with approximately 23% appearing a single time and around 14% taken by the ten largest. This specimen consisted of peripheral blood mononuclear cells (PBMCs), obtained when the disease was refractory, from a patient treated with antithyroid drugs. The receptors shown here come from a female donor with Graves disease. CDR3s include the opening cysteine and the closing phenylalanine or tryptophan. The D gene is left open where the match is weak. Clone size, where shown, is once, few, many, or a class for clones that have expanded.

v_call: TRBV30; clone_size: few; d_call: TRBD1; j_call: TRBJ1-1; cdr3_nt: TGTGCCTGGAATCCGGGACAGGGTAACACTGAAGCTTTCTTT; cdr3_aa: CAWNPGQGNTEAFF
v_call: TRBV9; clone_size: .; d_call: TRBD1; j_call: TRBJ2-3; cdr3_nt: TGTGCCAGCAGCCCAGGTCCGGGACAGAGCACAGATACGCAGTATTTT; cdr3_aa: CASSPGPGQSTDTQYF
v_call: TRBV6-5; clone_size: few; d_call: .; j_call: TRBJ2-5; cdr3_nt: TGTGCCAGCAGTTACACCAGGGGCCAAGAGACCCAGTACTTC; cdr3_aa: CASSYTRGQETQYF
v_call: TRBV6-2/TRBV6-3; clone_size: .; d_call: .; j_call: TRBJ2-7; cdr3_nt: TGTGCCAGCAGTCCCGACGGGACTCAGAACGAGCAGTACTTC; cdr3_aa: CASSPDGTQNEQYF
v_call: TRBV4-3; clone_size: many; d_call: .; j_call: TRBJ1-2; cdr3_nt: TGCGCCAGCAGCCAAGATCCCCAGGGAGTCTATGGCTACACCTTC; cdr3_aa: CASSQDPQGVYGYTF
v_call: TRBV7-2; clone_size: many; d_call: .; j_call: TRBJ1-3; cdr3_nt: TGTGCCAGCAGCTCGCGTGCAGGGCGGTCTGGAAACACCATATATTTT; cdr3_aa: CASSSRAGRSGNTIYF
v_call: TRBV6-1; clone_size: many; d_call: .; j_call: TRBJ1-4; cdr3_nt: TGTGCCAGCAGTGACGGCTCTTATAATGAAAAACTGTTTTTT; cdr3_aa: CASSDGSYNEKLFF
v_call: TRBV4-3; clone_size: .; d_call: TRBD2; j_call: TRBJ2-2; cdr3_nt: TGCGCCAGCAGCCAAGATCTGGCGGGGGGGACCGGGGAGCTGTTTTTT; cdr3_aa: CASSQDLAGGTGELFF
v_call: TRBV7-2; clone_size: few; d_call: TRBD2; j_call: TRBJ2-7; cdr3_nt: TGTGCCAGCAGCTTAGCGGGGCTAGCGGGGGGGCTAGACGAGCAGTACTTC; cdr3_aa: CASSLAGLAGGLDEQYF
v_call: TRBV28; clone_size: few; d_call: TRBD1; j_call: TRBJ1-4; cdr3_nt: TGTGCCAGCAGAAACAGGGGCCCAGGGGAAAAACTGTTTTTT; cdr3_aa: CASRNRGPGEKLFF
v_call: TRBV28; clone_size: .; d_call: .; j_call: TRBJ1-5; cdr3_nt: TGTGCCAGCAGTTTTAGTGGGCAGGGACTCAATCAGCCCCAGCATTTT; cdr3_aa: CASSFSGQGLNQPQHF
v_call: TRBV6-9; clone_size: .; d_call: TRBD1; j_call: TRBJ1-5; cdr3_nt: TGTGCCAGCAGTTACGGGACAGGAGATAGCAATCAGCCCCAGCATTTT; cdr3_aa: CASSYGTGDSNQPQHF
v_call: TRBV6-1; clone_size: many; d_call: .; j_call: TRBJ1-4; cdr3_nt: TGTGCCAGCAGTGCTAGTTGGGGCGCGGGGGAAAAACTGTTTTTT; cdr3_aa: CASSASWGAGEKLFF
v_call: TRBV20-1; clone_size: few; d_call: TRBD2; j_call: TRBJ2-7; cdr3_nt: TGCAGTGCTAGCTGGGAGGCTAGCGGATCCGAGCAGTACTTC; cdr3_aa: CSASWEASGSEQYF
v_call: TRBV6-5; clone_size: .; d_call: .; j_call: TRBJ2-7; cdr3_nt: TGTGCCAGCAGTTCCCCGGACAAGTACGAGCAGTACTTC; cdr3_aa: CASSSPDKYEQYF
v_call: TRBV14; clone_size: few; d_call: .; j_call: TRBJ2-2; cdr3_nt: TGTGCCAGCAGCCAAGTCACCCGCGGGGAGCTGTTTTTT; cdr3_aa: CASSQVTRGELFF
v_call: TRBV6-2/TRBV6-3; clone_size: few; d_call: .; j_call: TRBJ2-1; cdr3_nt: TGTGCCAGCAGTTACCAAGGACTCACGTACAATGAGCAGTTCTTC; cdr3_aa: CASSYQGLTYNEQFF
v_call: TRBV12-3/TRBV12-4; clone_size: many; d_call: TRBD1; j_call: TRBJ1-1; cdr3_nt: TGTGCCAGCAGCGGACAGGGGGTGGATGAAGCTTTCTTT; cdr3_aa: CASSGQGVDEAFF
v_call: TRBV6-9; clone_size: .; d_call: TRBD1; j_call: TRBJ1-5; cdr3_nt: TGTGCCAGCAGTTACTCAAAGGGGGCCGATCAGCCCCAGCATTTT; cdr3_aa: CASSYSKGADQPQHF
v_call: TRBV11-2; clone_size: .; d_call: .; j_call: TRBJ1-2; cdr3_nt: TGCGCCAGCAGCCAAGTGGGCAGCTATAACTATGGCTACACCTTC; cdr3_aa: CASSQVGSYNYGYTF
v_call: TRBV7-2; clone_size: many; d_call: .; j_call: TRBJ2-5; cdr3_nt: TGTGCCAGCAGCCCACTGTTGATGGGGGAGACCCAGTACTTC; cdr3_aa: CASSPLLMGETQYF
v_call: TRBV7-6; clone_size: .; d_call: .; j_call: TRBJ2-7; cdr3_nt: TGTGCCAGCAGCTTTTTCATGGACGAGCAGTACTTC; cdr3_aa: CASSFFMDEQYF
v_call: TRBV6-1; clone_size: .; d_call: .; j_call: TRBJ1-2; cdr3_nt: TGTGCCAGCAGTCCGGACGTGAGGGGTATTGGCTACACCTTC; cdr3_aa: CASSPDVRGIGYTF
v_call: TRBV6-1; clone_size: .; d_call: .; j_call: TRBJ1-2; cdr3_nt: TGTGCCAGCAGTGAAGCGGGAGATTATGGCTACACCTTC; cdr3_aa: CASSEAGDYGYTF
v_call: TRBV4-3; clone_size: few; d_call: TRBD2; j_call: TRBJ2-7; cdr3_nt: TGCGCCAGCAGCCAAGAGGGACTAGCGGGAGATCAAGGGCAGTACTTC; cdr3_aa: CASSQEGLAGDQGQYF
v_call: TRBV12-5; clone_size: many; d_call: .; j_call: TRBJ2-7; cdr3_nt: TGTGCTAGTGGTTTGAGGGGATTACGTTCCAGCTCCTACGAGCAGTACTTC; cdr3_aa: CASGLRGLRSSSYEQYF
v_call: TRBV11-1; clone_size: many; d_call: TRBD1; j_call: TRBJ1-1; cdr3_nt: TGTGCCAGCAGTACCGGGACAGGGGTTACTGAAGCTTTCTTT; cdr3_aa: CASSTGTGVTEAFF
v_call: TRBV7-2; clone_size: few; d_call: .; j_call: TRBJ1-1; cdr3_nt: TGTGCCAGCAGCGCCCCACCTTTCGGGGGAGGGCACACTGAAGCTTTCTTT; cdr3_aa: CASSAPPFGGGHTEAFF
v_call: TRBV29-1; clone_size: .; d_call: .; j_call: TRBJ2-2; cdr3_nt: TGCAGCGTTGTGACGAGGACGAACACCGGGGAGCTGTTTTTT; cdr3_aa: CSVVTRTNTGELFF
v_call: TRBV28; clone_size: many; d_call: .; j_call: TRBJ1-4; cdr3_nt: TGTGCCAGCAGTTCCCCCCCCAGGGGTACTAATGAAAAACTGTTTTTT; cdr3_aa: CASSSPPRGTNEKLFF
v_call: TRBV7-2; clone_size: many; d_call: TRBD1; j_call: TRBJ2-4; cdr3_nt: TGTGCCAGCAGCTCGACAGGGATCGTACGAAACATTCAGTACTTC; cdr3_aa: CASSSTGIVRNIQYF
v_call: TRBV27; clone_size: .; d_call: .; j_call: TRBJ1-5; cdr3_nt: TGTGCCAGCAGTTTATCAAGAGGAGCTCAGCCCCAGCATTTT; cdr3_aa: CASSLSRGAQPQHF
v_call: TRBV6-1; clone_size: .; d_call: TRBD1; j_call: TRBJ1-1; cdr3_nt: TGTGCCAGCGAGGGGGCGCGGGTCACTGAAGCTTTCTTT; cdr3_aa: CASEGARVTEAFF
v_call: TRBV19; clone_size: .; d_call: TRBD1; j_call: TRBJ1-2; cdr3_nt: TGTGCCAGTAGCCGCCCGGGACAGAGTCCATTTAACTATGGCTACACCTTC; cdr3_aa: CASSRPGQSPFNYGYTF
v_call: TRBV27; clone_size: many; d_call: .; j_call: TRBJ1-1; cdr3_nt: TGTGCCAGCAGTTTCTGGGGCTCTGAAGCTTTCTTT; cdr3_aa: CASSFWGSEAFF
v_call: TRBV5-6; clone_size: once; d_call: .; j_call: TRBJ1-1; cdr3_nt: TGTGCCAGCAGCTTGCCTAACCAGGGCGACACTGAAGCTTTCTTT; cdr3_aa: CASSLPNQGDTEAFF
v_call: TRBV7-9; clone_size: .; d_call: .; j_call: TRBJ1-1; cdr3_nt: TGTGCCAGCACCTACCGAGCCAACACTGAAGCTTTCTTT; cdr3_aa: CASTYRANTEAFF
v_call: TRBV9; clone_size: once; d_call: TRBD2; j_call: TRBJ2-1; cdr3_nt: TGTGCCAGCAGCGTAAATACACTAGCGGGAAGTGAGCAGTTCTTC; cdr3_aa: CASSVNTLAGSEQFF
v_call: TRBV15; clone_size: many; d_call: .; j_call: TRBJ2-7; cdr3_nt: TGTGCCACCAGCAGAGGAGATGCGGGGAGCTCCTACGAGCAGTACTTC; cdr3_aa: CATSRGDAGSSYEQYF